Sequencing of this T cell receptor (beta chain) was carried out in a study of T cell changes during pregnancy in multiple sclerosis. TCRdb's copy holds only in-frame clones and misses some; the assay was immunoSEQ multiplex PCR. The repertoire holds around 110,000 clones, with about 90% as singletons. Germline V gene data show CDR1 as LNHNV and CDR2 as YYDKDF (reference sequence). V lost 0 bases and J lost 5, with 14 bases in between. The CDR3 runs 15 residues. The chain carries TRBV15 and TRBJ2-7; TRBD1 is a possible D gene (5 bases). This receptor was obtained from a female donor with multiple sclerosis, enrolled in a pregnancy study. The sample in question was peripheral blood, obtained before pregnancy. CDR3 sequence: CATSRDRQGSDEQYF. CDR3 nucleotide sequence: TGTGCCACCAGCAGAGATCGCCAGGGATCCGACGAGCAGTACTTC. The full variable domain, in which reference TRBV15 and TRBJ2-7 provide the parts outside the CDR3, is DAMVIQNPRYQVTQFGKPVTLSCSQTLNHNVMYWYQQKSSQAPKLLFHYYDKDFNNEADTPDNFQSRRPNTSFCFLDIRSPGLGDTAMYLCATSRDRQGSDEQYFGPGTRLTVT.